This TCR beta chain was captured in a study of blood T cell repertoires in COVID-19. Clones were read by immunoSEQ multiplex PCR, and TCRdb kept only the in-frame ones, dropping some. The repertoire has about 170,000 clones, roughly nine tenths of them found once; the top ten carry less than 3.5%. The CDR3 runs to 14 residues. V lost 6 bases and J lost 1; bases outside the gene matches: 5. Germline assignment: CDR1 KGHSH and CDR2 LQKENI. This TCR came from a man in his sixties or seventies with acute or convalescent COVID-19. The chain employs TRBV18 and TRBJ2-5; 7 bases agree with TRBD1. The source material was peripheral blood. Here the CDR3 DNA reads TGTGCCAGCTCCCCCGACAGGGTCCAAGAGACCCAGTACTTC. This gives the protein CASSPDRVQETQYF.